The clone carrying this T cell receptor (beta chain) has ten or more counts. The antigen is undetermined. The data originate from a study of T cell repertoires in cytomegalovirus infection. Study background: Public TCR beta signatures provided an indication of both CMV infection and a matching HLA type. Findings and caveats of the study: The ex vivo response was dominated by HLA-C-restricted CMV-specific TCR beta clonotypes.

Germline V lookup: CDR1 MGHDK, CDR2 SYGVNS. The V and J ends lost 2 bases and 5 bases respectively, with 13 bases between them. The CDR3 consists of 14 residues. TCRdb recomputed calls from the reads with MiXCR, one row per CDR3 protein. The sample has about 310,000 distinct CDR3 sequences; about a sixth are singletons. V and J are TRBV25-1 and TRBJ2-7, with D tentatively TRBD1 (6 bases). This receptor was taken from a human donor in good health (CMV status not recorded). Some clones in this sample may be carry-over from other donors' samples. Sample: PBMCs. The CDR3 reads CASSEPGARNEQYF. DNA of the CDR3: TGTGCCAGCAGTGAACCAGGGGCGAGGAACGAGCAGTACTTC.